This record covers a single T cell receptor (beta chain). The antigen is not known. These data originate in a study of CD8+ T cells in alopecia areata. Study-level findings and limits: Scalp specimens additionally yield sequences from normal skin's resident alphabeta T cells.

The researchers isolated CD4+ and CD8+ T cells from PBMCs by sorting. This CDR3 is 18 amino acids long. The V gene's germline CDR1 is SGHTA and CDR2 FQGNSA. Trimming took off 2 bases at V and 4 bases at J, with 23 bases between the two ends. Extracted RNA was reverse transcribed, and the resulting cDNA served as sequencing template. Only in-frame clones appear in the TCRdb table, and some are missing; sequencing was by immunoSEQ multiplex PCR. The table lists 110,000 or so clones, approximately 38% of them singletons. This receptor was obtained from a human donor with alopecia areata. The sequenced sample consisted of CD4+ T cells sorted from blood. The V call is TRBV7-2, the J call TRBJ2-5; tentative D call: TRBD2 (5 bases). This chain's CDR3 is CASSLRISISGLAETQYF. DNA for the CDR3: TGTGCCAGCAGCTTAAGGATTTCCATCTCGGGCCTAGCAGAGACCCAGTACTTC.